This TCR beta chain stems from a study of cytomegalovirus exposure and HLA in healthy donors. Study-level information: Inside one of the first data releases sat 75 million to 100 million unique TCRs taken from HLA-typed donors. General study findings and limits: HLA alleles were associated with around 17,000 TCR beta sequences in a later analysis at 0.05 false discovery rate.

Primers for the PCR totalled 60 Vbeta and 13 Jbeta. Per the original methods: A later analysis counted approximately 80 million unique TCR beta chains, 10 million to 12 million shared. Clones were read by immunoSEQ multiplex PCR, and TCRdb kept only the in-frame ones, dropping some. V, J and clone size are taken as reported in that table, and D and trimming were inferred from the DNA itself. The sample lists about 140,000 clones, approximately 80% seen once, with approximately 5.1% in the top ten. This CDR3 is 17 amino acids long. Trimming took 0 bases from V and 7 from J; bases not matched to a gene: 14. Looked up from germline, CDR1 is GTSNPN and CDR2 is SVGIG (reference sequence). This clone was detected once. Antigen specificity is unknown. The donors comprised healthy bone marrow donors.

The chain is built from TRBV30 and TRBJ2-4; 8 bases map to TRBD1. This TCR was recovered from a male donor in good health and CMV-seronegative. What was sequenced was PBMCs. The CDR3: CAWSVRGTGFLENIQYF. In DNA, the CDR3 is TGTGCCTGGAGTGTACGAGGGACAGGATTTTTAGAGAACATTCAGTACTTC.